Listed below are T cell receptor beta chains from one sample, sequenced in a study of technical replicates of blood from four donors. Assay used: immunoSEQ multiplex PCR; TCRdb lists only in-frame clones, some missing. The sample lists some 70,000 clones, roughly nine tenths occurring once. Material: T cells isolated from PBMCs. The receptors here all came from a human donor in good health. Each CDR3 is given with its conserved first and last residue. D genes are given only for firm matches. For some rows the clone size is stated as once, few or many, or as a class when expanded; others skip it.

size	J	V	D	DNA	CDR3
NA	TRBJ2-3	TRBV6-5	TRBD2	TGTGCCAGCACCCAGGATGGCATCGGGGGGGATACGCAGTATTTT	CASTQDGIGGDTQYF
NA	TRBJ2-1	TRBV19	TRBD1	TGTGCCAGTAGTATGATAACAGGGGGGAATGAGCAGTTCTTC	CASSMITGGNEQFF
NA	TRBJ2-7	TRBV30	NA	TGTGCCTGGAGTGTTGGAGGCTCTCTATCCTACGAGCAGTACTTC	CAWSVGGSLSYEQYF
once	TRBJ2-1	TRBV4-1	TRBD2	TGCGCCAGCAGCCAAGCTAGAATACTAGCGGAATACAATGAGCAGTTCTTC	CASSQARILAEYNEQFF
NA	TRBJ1-1	TRBV5-1	NA	TGCGCCAGCAGCTTGTACGACACCGCGAGTGAAGCTTTCTTT	CASSLYDTASEAFF
NA	TRBJ2-5	TRBV10-3	NA	TGTGCCACGCTGCAGGGTTACCAAGAGACCCAGTACTTC	CATLQGYQETQYF
few	TRBJ2-4	TRBV11-2	NA	TGTGCCAGCAGCCCAGGGGCGGTTAGAAACATTCAGTACTTC	CASSPGAVRNIQYF
once	TRBJ2-2	TRBV5-6	NA	TGTGCCAGCAGCTTGTTTTTCGGCGGGCTAGCGGGACAGGCCGGGGAGCTGTTTTTT	CASSLFFGGLAGQAGELFF
NA	TRBJ1-1	TRBV6-5	NA	TGTGCCAGCAGTTGGGGCCCGAACACTGAAGCTTTCTTT	CASSWGPNTEAFF
NA	TRBJ2-7	TRBV30	NA	TGTGCCTTCTCCAGGGGTTACGAGCAGTACTTC	CAFSRGYEQYF
NA	TRBJ2-1	TRBV5-1	TRBD2	TGCGCCAGCAGCAAGACTAGCGGGAGGGAAAATGAGCAGTTCTTC	CASSKTSGRENEQFF
NA	TRBJ2-5	TRBV25-1	NA	TGTGCCAGCAGTGATCGAAGACCACAGGTTATCCAAGAGACCCAGTACTTC	CASSDRRPQVIQETQYF
NA	TRBJ1-1	TRBV5-6	NA	TGTGCCAGCAGCTTGATTTCAGTGAACACTGAAGCTTTCTTT	CASSLISVNTEAFF
NA	TRBJ2-7	TRBV27	NA	TGTGCCAGCAGTTTGTTACAGGGCTACGAGCAGTACTTC	CASSLLQGYEQYF
NA	TRBJ1-2	TRBV6-5	NA	TGTGCCAGCAGCCCGATAGGGGGATCGAACTATGGCTACACCTTC	CASSPIGGSNYGYTF
NA	TRBJ2-1	TRBV6-6	NA	TGTGCCAGCAGGCCAGGGATTATTAATGAGCAGTTCTTC	CASRPGIINEQFF
NA	TRBJ2-1	TRBV9	TRBD1	TGTGCCAGCAGCGTATGGGACAGGGGGTACAATGAGCAGTTCTTC	CASSVWDRGYNEQFF
few	TRBJ2-7	TRBV2	TRBD1	TGTGCCAGCAGTAACAGGGGGACATCGGGCGAGCAGTACTTC	CASSNRGTSGEQYF
NA	TRBJ2-3	TRBV6-5	NA	TGTGCCAGCAGCGCAGGGGCTAGCACAGATACGCAGTATTTT	CASSAGASTDTQYF
few	TRBJ2-1	TRBV19	NA	TGTGCCAGTAGTATCGCAGGACTTGTGGTAGTCAATGAGCAGTTCTTC	CASSIAGLVVVNEQFF
NA	TRBJ2-1	TRBV9	TRBD2	TGTGCCAGCAGCCCAAGGGGGACTAGCGGGTCCTGGAATGAGCAGTTCTTC	CASSPRGTSGSWNEQFF
NA	TRBJ2-2	TRBV5-1	TRBD1	TGCGCCAGCAGCGTGACAGGGGAAAGAACCGGGGAGCTGTTTTTT	CASSVTGERTGELFF
NA	TRBJ2-2	TRBV10-3	TRBD1	TGTGCCATCACCACCGGGACAGGGGTCGGGGAGCTGTTTTTT	CAITTGTGVGELFF
NA	TRBJ2-7	TRBV5-1	TRBD2	TGCGCCAGCAGCATTAATGCCGGGACTAGCGGGAGTTCGGAGTACTTC	CASSINAGTSGSSEYF
NA	TRBJ1-5	TRBV28	NA	TGTGCCAGCAGTTTGGCCAGTGGGGCAGGCAATCAGCCCCAGCATTTT	CASSLASGAGNQPQHF
NA	TRBJ2-5	TRBV14	TRBD2	TGTGCCAGCAGCCAAGCGGGAGGGGCGGAGACCCAGTACTTC	CASSQAGGAETQYF
NA	TRBJ2-5	TRBV6-6	TRBD1	TGTGCCAGCAGGGACAGGATTGAGGAGACCCAGTACTTC	CASRDRIEETQYF
NA	TRBJ2-2	TRBV6-5	NA	TGTGCCAGCAGTCCCTTTTCACTGAACACCGGGGAGCTGTTTTTT	CASSPFSLNTGELFF